This TCR beta chain was found in a study of T cells in Graves' hyperthyroidism and ophthalmopathy. Newly diagnosed patients aged 18 to 65 had hyperthyroidism of under 2 months' duration. Uncontrolled infection, other autoimmune disease, pregnancy or lactation excluded patients. TCR beta CDR3 regions were amplified from RNA transcripts. The HTBI primer set was used in a first-round RT-PCR of the TCR CDR3. TCRdb called the multiplex PCR reads again in MiXCR, with one record for every CDR3 protein. The sample includes hundreds of thousands of distinct CDR3 sequences, about half of them seen just once. This clonotype was obtained from a woman in her late teens or twenties with Graves' hyperthyroidism. Sequencing was carried out using peripheral blood or thyroid tissue (not recorded which).

This CDR3 is CASSYSGKPNSPLHF. Written as DNA, the CDR3 is TGTGCCAGCAGTTACTCAGGAAAACCTAATTCACCCCTCCACTTT. This chain uses TRBV6-5 with TRBJ1-6; D is unclear. The CDR3 runs 15 residues. In germline, CDR1 is MNHEY, CDR2 SVGAGI. The V end lost 0 bases, the J end lost 6 bases, and 9 bases lay between the germline ends.